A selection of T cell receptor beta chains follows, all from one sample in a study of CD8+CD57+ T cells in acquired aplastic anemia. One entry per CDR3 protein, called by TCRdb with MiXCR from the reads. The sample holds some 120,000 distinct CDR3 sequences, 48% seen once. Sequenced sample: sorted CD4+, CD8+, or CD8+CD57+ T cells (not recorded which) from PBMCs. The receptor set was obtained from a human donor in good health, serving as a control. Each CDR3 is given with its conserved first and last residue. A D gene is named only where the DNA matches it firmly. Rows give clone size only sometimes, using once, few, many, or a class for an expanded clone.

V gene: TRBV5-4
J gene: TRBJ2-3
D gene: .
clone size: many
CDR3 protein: CASSLLTGSSTDTQYF
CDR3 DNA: TGTGCCAGCAGCTTGCTCACAGGGTCTAGCACAGATACGCAGTATTTT

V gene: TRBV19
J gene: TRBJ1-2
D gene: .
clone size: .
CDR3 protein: CASSITVRLDGYTF
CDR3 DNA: TGTGCCAGTAGTATCACGGTACGGCTGGATGGCTACACCTTC

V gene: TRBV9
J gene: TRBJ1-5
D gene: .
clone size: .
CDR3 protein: CASSVDAGDQGPQHF
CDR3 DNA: TGTGCCAGCAGCGTAGATGCGGGGGATCAGGGCCCCCAGCATTTT

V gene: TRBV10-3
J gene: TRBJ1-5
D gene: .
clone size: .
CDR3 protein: CAISAGPDQPQHF
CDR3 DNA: TGTGCCATCAGCGCAGGGCCAGATCAGCCCCAGCATTTT

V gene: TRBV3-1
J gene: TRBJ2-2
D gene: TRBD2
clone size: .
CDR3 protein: CASSQEPGGAGELFF
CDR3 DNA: TGTGCCAGCAGCCAAGAGCCCGGGGGGGCCGGGGAGCTGTTTTTT

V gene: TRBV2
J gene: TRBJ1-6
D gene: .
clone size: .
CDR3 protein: CASSAGGAKGSPLHF
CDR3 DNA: TGTGCCAGCAGCGCCGGGGGGGCGAAGGGTTCACCCCTCCACTTT

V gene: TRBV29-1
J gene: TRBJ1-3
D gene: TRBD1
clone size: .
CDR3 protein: CSVESPGQGYTIYF
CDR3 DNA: TGCAGCGTTGAATCCCCGGGACAGGGTTACACCATATATTTT

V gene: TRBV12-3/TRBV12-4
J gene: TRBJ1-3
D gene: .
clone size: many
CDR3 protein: CASSPRRGSGNTIYF
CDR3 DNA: TGTGCCAGCAGTCCCAGGCGAGGGAGTGGAAACACCATATATTTT

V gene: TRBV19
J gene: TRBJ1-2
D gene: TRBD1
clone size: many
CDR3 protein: CASSSGQGRALNYGYTF
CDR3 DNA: TGTGCCAGTAGTTCCGGACAGGGGCGGGCCCTAAACTATGGCTACACCTTC

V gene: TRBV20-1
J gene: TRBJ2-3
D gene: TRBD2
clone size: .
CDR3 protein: CSAREGTSGGAGTDTQYF
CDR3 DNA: TGCAGTGCTAGGGAGGGGACTAGCGGGGGGGCCGGCACAGATACGCAGTATTTT

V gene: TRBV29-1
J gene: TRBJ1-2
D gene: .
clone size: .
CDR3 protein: CSVEDVGEGNYGYTF
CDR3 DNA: TGCAGCGTTGAGGATGTGGGGGAAGGCAACTATGGCTACACCTTC

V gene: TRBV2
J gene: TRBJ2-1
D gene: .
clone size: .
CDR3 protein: CASNEGGFRYNEQLF
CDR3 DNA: TGTGCCAGCAATGAAGGAGGGTTCCGTTACAATGAGCAGCTCTTC

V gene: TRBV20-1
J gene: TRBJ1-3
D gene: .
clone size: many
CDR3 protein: CSAPSGSGNTIYF
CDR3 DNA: TGCAGTGCCCCTAGCGGCTCTGGAAACACCATATATTTT

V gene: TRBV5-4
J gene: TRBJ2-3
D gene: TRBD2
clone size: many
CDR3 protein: CASSLQGGRGTDTQYF
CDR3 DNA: TGTGCCAGCAGCTTACAGGGCGGGAGGGGCACAGATACGCAGTATTTT

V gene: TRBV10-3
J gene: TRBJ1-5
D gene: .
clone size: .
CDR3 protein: CAIGGGTQSNQPQHF
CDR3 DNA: TGTGCCATCGGGGGGGGGACACAAAGCAATCAGCCCCAGCATTTT

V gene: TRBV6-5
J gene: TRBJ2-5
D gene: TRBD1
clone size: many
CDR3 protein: CASSLTGGAWETQYF
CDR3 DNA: TGTGCCAGCAGTTTAACAGGGGGCGCGTGGGAGACCCAGTACTTC

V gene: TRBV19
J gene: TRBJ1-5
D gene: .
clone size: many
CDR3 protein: CASKDVGGDSNQPQHF
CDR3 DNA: TGTGCCAGTAAGGACGTCGGGGGGGATAGCAATCAGCCCCAGCATTTT